Following are 9 T cell receptor beta chains from one sample sequenced in a study of neurological immune-mediated disorders. TCRdb re-analysed the 5' RACE reads in MiXCR, keeping a single row per CDR3 protein. The sample contains 55,000 to 65,000 distinct CDR3 sequences, roughly a tenth of which appear only once. Time point noted: longitudinal time-point 1 (baseline). Material for sequencing was PBMCs. The source of these receptors is a male donor with HTLV-1-associated myelopathy (HAM/TSP).

In this sample, this clonotype turned up many times. The genes are TRBV6-2 or TRBV6-3 and TRBJ1-5; D ambiguous. V lost 5 bases, J lost 6 bases, and 14 bases lay in between. Germline loops: CDR1 MNHEY, CDR2 SVGEGT. The CDR3 length is 14 residues. CDR3 DNA: TGTGCCAGCAGTCACCTCGGGGAAGGTCAGCCCCAGCATTTT. Translated, it gives CASSHLGEGQPQHF.

There are many counts of this clonotype. V usage is TRBV6-6 and J usage is TRBJ1-1; 8 nucleotides match TRBD1. Germline V gene data show CDR1 as MNHNY and CDR2 as SVGAGI (reference sequence). V lost 6 bases, J lost 11 bases, and 8 bases stayed unmatched. The CDR3 covers 12 residues. The CDR3 loop reads CASSLQTGAAFF. CDR3 in DNA: TGTGCCAGCAGCCTTCAGACAGGGGCGGCTTTCTTT.

Concerning this clonotype: This may stem from a read error, because a much larger clone lies one nucleotide away. The chain links TRBV7-9 to TRBJ1-6; D call uncertain. The CDR3 consists of 15 residues. Germline V gene lookup returns CDR1 SEHNR and CDR2 FQNEAQ (reference sequence). V was shortened by 5 bases and J by 9 bases, with 17 bases between the two germline ends. CDR3 bases: TGTGCCAGCAGCCCTAGGAACCAGGCAGGTTCACCCCTCCACTTT. Translated, it gives CASSPRNQAGSPLHF.

The chain employs TRBV27 and TRBJ2-3, with D maybe TRBD2 (6 bases). The CDR3 is made up of 15 amino acids. Trimming removed 7 bases from V and 0 bases from J, with 14 bases in between. Germline V gives CDR1 MNHEY, CDR2 SMNVEV (reference sequence). The CDR3 bases are TGTGCCAGCACCCCGTCAGGGACTAGCACAGATACGCAGTATTTT. This gives the protein CASTPSGTSTDTQYF.

This clonotype has only a few counts. The gene calls are TRBV6-2 or TRBV6-3 and TRBJ1-2, with TRBD1 matching over 8 bases. With V trimmed by 7 bases and J by 4 bases, 20 bases remained unmatched. From germline, CDR1 is MNHEY and CDR2 SVGEGT. CDR3 length: 18 residues. The CDR3 protein is CASIESGTRGRALYGYTF. The CDR3 DNA follows: TGTGCCAGCATAGAATCCGGGACCAGGGGGCGAGCCCTCTATGGCTACACCTTC.

At least ten counts were recorded for this clonotype. The chain has TRBV4-3 and TRBJ2-1, with D possibly being TRBD2 (6 bases). CDR1 and CDR2 (germline): LGHNA, YSLEER. V dropped 2 bases and J dropped 0 bases, with 14 bases sitting between them. The CDR3 runs to 17 residues. This CDR3 is CASSQFARGSSYNEQFF. CDR3 nucleotides: TGCGCCAGCAGCCAATTCGCTCGGGGGAGCTCCTACAATGAGCAGTTCTTC.

This clonotype was counted ten times or more. CDR3 in DNA: TGCAGTGCTAGTGGACTAGCGGGGGATTACAATGAGCAGTTCTTC. Translated, it gives CSASGLAGDYNEQFF. The chain links TRBV20-1 to TRBJ2-1, with 13 bases fitting TRBD2. The CDR3 covers 15 residues. The trim removed 3 bases at V and 4 bases at J, leaving 3 bases unmatched. Germline V lookup: CDR1 DFQATT, CDR2 SNEGSKA (reference sequence).

As for this clonotype: A read error is possible here, since a much larger clone lies one base away. V gene TRBV9 combines with J gene TRBJ1-2; a possible D gene is TRBD1 (5 bases). Trimming shortened V by 4 bases and J by 3 bases, and 13 bases separated the two germline ends. CDR1 SGDLS and CDR2 YYNGEE come from the germline V gene. This CDR3 contains 14 residues. For the CDR3, the DNA is TGTGCCAGCAGCCGAGACAGTCAATACTATGGCTACACCTTC. This sequence encodes CASSRDSQYYGYTF.

For this clonotype: This may be a read error, as it is one base from a much larger clone. The chain has TRBV20-1 and TRBJ2-7; possibly TRBD2 for D (5 bases). V lost 3 bases, J lost 0 bases, and 12 bases lay in between. The CDR3 runs to 14 residues. CDR1 is DFQATT, CDR2 SNEGSKA, per germline (reference sequence). CDR3 coding DNA: TGCAGTGCTAGCACCTACAGCGGCTCCTACGAGCAGTACTTC. Protein: CSASTYSGSYEQYF.